Following are 5 T cell receptor beta chains from one sample sequenced in a study of OX40 agonist ivuxolimab in advanced cancers. TCRdb's copy holds only in-frame clones and misses some; the assay was immunoSEQ multiplex PCR. The sample includes around 60,000 clones, about 82% seen only once; the top ten take approximately 1%. The material sequenced was CD4+ or CD8+ T cells sorted from blood, taken in a trial of the OX40 agonist ivuxolimab. These receptor sequences come from an adult with an advanced solid tumor such as melanoma, head and neck, liver or kidney cancer.

The chain uses TRBV6-6 and TRBJ1-4, with D tentatively TRBD1 (6 bases). The CDR3 spans 15 residues. Per the germline V gene, CDR1 is MNHNY and CDR2 is SVGAGI (reference sequence). Trimming stripped 8 bases from V and 0 bases from J, with 13 bases between. In DNA, the CDR3 is TGTGCCAGCGGACAGTCCTATGCAACTAATGAAAAACTGTTTTTT. Residues: CASGQSYATNEKLFF.

This chain uses TRBV6-1 with TRBJ2-3; D tentatively fits TRBD1 or TRBD2 (5 bases each). Germline CDR1 and CDR2: MNHNS and SASEGT. This CDR3 is 14 amino acids long. The V end lost 3 bases, the J end lost 6 bases, and 13 bases lay between the germline ends. The DNA of the CDR3 is TGTGCCAGCAGTGAGTCATCGGGACGGGATACGCAGTATTTT. This encodes CASSESSGRDTQYF.

This clone showed up just a few times. This sequence joins TRBV5-1 and TRBJ1-3; D unclear. CDR1 and CDR2 from the germline V gene are SGHRS and YFSETQ. V was cut by 1 base and J by 1 base, with 12 bases left in between. The CDR3 loop spans 16 amino acids. This CDR3 is CASSLFQWGSGNTIYF. The CDR3 region has the DNA TGCGCCAGCAGCTTGTTCCAATGGGGATCTGGAAACACCATATATTTT.

V is TRBV18 and J is TRBJ2-5; D is unclear. The V end was cut by 3 bases, the J end by 3 bases, with 17 bases between. This CDR3 contains 16 residues. Germline CDR1 KGHSH, CDR2 LQKENI. CDR3 nucleotides: TGTGCCAGCTCACCCGCACATCCACAGCCCAAAGAGACCCAGTACTTC. Its translation is CASSPAHPQPKETQYF.

This clone occurred a few times. The chain uses TRBV2 and TRBJ1-5; 8 nucleotides line up with TRBD1. The V and J ends lost 8 bases and 3 bases, in that order; junction bases with no gene match: 3. Germline CDR1 and CDR2: SNHLY and FYNNEI. The CDR3 spans 13 residues. The CDR3 here is CASQTGVNQPQHF. The DNA of the CDR3 is TGTGCCAGCCAGACAGGGGTCAATCAGCCCCAGCATTTT.